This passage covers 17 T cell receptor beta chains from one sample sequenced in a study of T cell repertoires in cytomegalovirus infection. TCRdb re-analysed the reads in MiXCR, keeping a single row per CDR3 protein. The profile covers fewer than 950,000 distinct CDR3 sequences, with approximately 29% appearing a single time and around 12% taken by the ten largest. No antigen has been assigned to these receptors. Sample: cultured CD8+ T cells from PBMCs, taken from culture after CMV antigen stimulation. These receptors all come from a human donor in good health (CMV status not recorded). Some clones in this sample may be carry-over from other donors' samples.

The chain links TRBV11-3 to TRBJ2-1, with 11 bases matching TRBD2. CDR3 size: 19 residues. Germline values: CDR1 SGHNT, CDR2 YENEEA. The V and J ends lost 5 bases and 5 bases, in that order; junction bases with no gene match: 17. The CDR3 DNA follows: TGTGCCAGCAGCCAGGGCCTAACTAGCGGGGGCGGTTCAAACAATGAGCAGTTCTTC. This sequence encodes CASSQGLTSGGGSNNEQFF.

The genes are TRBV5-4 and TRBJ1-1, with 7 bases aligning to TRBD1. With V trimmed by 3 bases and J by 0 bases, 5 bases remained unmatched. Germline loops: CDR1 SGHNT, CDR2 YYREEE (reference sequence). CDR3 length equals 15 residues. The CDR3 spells CASSWPGTVNTEAFF. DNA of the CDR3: TGTGCCAGCAGCTGGCCCGGGACAGTGAACACTGAAGCTTTCTTT.

CDR3 in DNA: TGTGCCAGCAGTCAATTCCCCGGGACAGGTTTTAATTCACCCCTCCACTTT. This codes for CASSQFPGTGFNSPLHF. The chain combines TRBV6-8 with TRBJ1-6; 8 bases are a match to TRBD1. The CDR3 has 17 amino acids. The germline CDR1 and CDR2 sequences are MNHGY and SAAAGT. J gave up 6 bases and V 5 bases, and 12 bases lay outside the gene matches.

The CDR3 here is CASSLDPKETQYF. The CDR3 DNA reads as TGCGCCAGCAGCTTGGACCCAAAAGAGACCCAGTACTTC. The chain links TRBV5-1 to TRBJ2-5; no firm D call. Trimming shortened V by 0 bases and J by 3 bases, and 6 bases separated the two germline ends. The CDR3 sequence is 13 residues long. The V gene's germline CDR1 is SGHRS and CDR2 YFSETQ.

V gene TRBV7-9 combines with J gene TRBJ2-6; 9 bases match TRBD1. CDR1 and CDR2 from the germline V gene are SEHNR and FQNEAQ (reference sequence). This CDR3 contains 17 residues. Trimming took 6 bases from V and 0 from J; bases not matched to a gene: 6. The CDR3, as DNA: TGTGCCAGCAGAGGGACAGGGAAGGGCTCTGGGGCCAACGTCCTGACTTTC. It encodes CASRGTGKGSGANVLTF.

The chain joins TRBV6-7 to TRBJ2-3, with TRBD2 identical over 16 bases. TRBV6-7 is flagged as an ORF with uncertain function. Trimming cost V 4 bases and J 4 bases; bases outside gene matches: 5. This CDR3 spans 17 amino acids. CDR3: CASSSTGTSGGADTQYF. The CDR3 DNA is TGTGCCAGCAGTTCCACCGGGACTAGCGGGGGGGCAGATACGCAGTATTTT.

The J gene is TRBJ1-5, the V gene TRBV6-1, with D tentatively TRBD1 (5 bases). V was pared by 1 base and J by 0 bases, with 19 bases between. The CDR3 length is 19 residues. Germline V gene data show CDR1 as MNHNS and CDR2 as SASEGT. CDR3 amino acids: CASSEGTHQSLYSNQPQHF. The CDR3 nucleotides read TGTGCCAGCAGTGAAGGGACACACCAATCGCTCTATAGCAATCAGCCCCAGCATTTT.

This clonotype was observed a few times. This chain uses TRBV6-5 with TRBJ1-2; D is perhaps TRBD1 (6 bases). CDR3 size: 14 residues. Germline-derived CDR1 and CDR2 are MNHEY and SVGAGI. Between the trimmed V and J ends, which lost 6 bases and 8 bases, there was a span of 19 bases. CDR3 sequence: CASRPTGQPGGYTF. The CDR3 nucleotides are TGTGCCAGCAGGCCAACCGGACAGCCTGGGGGCTACACCTTC.

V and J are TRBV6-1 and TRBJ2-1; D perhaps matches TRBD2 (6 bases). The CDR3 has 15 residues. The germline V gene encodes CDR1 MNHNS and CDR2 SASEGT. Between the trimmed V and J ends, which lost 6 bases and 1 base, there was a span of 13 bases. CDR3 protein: CASSSDGGSYNEQFF. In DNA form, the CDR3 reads TGTGCCAGCAGCTCGGATGGGGGGTCCTACAATGAGCAGTTCTTC.

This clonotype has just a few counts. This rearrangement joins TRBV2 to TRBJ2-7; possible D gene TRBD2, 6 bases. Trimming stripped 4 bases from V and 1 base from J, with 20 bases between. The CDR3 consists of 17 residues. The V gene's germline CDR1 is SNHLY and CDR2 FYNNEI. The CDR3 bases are TGTGCCAGCAGTGGGGTTATGGAGGGTAGGGAATCCTACGAGCAGTACTTC. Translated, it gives CASSGVMEGRESYEQYF.

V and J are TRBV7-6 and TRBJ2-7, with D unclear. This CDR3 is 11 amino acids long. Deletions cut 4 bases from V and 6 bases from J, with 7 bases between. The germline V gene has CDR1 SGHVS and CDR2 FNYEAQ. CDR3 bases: TGTGCCAGCAGCTCAGCAGCCGAGCAGTACTTC. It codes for CASSSAAEQYF.

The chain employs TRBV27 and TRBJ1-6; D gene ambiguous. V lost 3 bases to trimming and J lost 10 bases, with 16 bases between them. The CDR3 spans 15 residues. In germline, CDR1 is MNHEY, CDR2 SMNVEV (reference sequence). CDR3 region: CASSFAVPYFSPLHF. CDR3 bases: TGTGCCAGCAGTTTCGCAGTTCCGTATTTCTCACCCCTCCACTTT.

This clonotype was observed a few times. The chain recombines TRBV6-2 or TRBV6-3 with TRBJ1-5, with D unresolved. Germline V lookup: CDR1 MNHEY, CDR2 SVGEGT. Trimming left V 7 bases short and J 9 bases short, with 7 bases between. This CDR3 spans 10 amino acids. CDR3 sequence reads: CASNYRPQHF. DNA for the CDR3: TGTGCCAGCAACTACAGGCCCCAGCATTTT.

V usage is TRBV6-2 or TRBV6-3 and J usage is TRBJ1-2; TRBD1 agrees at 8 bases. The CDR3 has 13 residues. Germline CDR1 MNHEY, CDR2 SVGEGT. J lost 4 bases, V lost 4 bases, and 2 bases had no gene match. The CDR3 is CASSWDRTYGYTF. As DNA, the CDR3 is TGTGCCAGCAGTTGGGACAGGACCTATGGCTACACCTTC.

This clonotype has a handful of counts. CDR3 nucleotides: TGTGCCAGCAGCCCGACGGTCGGGGCCGCGAGGAGTGAAAAACTGTTTTTT. This encodes CASSPTVGAARSEKLFF. The chain recombines TRBV7-6 with TRBJ1-4; D is perhaps TRBD1 (5 bases). V lost 5 bases and J 7 bases, leaving 23 bases between the germline ends. Germline V gene sequence: CDR1 SGHVS, CDR2 FNYEAQ. The CDR3 has 17 amino acids.

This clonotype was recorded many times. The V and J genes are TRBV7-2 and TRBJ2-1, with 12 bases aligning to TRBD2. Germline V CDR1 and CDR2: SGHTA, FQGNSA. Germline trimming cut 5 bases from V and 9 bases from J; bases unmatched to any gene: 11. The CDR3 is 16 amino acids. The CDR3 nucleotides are TGTGCCAGCAGCCACTCCGGACTAGCGGGGCGTCGTGAGCAGTTCTTC. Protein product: CASSHSGLAGRREQFF.

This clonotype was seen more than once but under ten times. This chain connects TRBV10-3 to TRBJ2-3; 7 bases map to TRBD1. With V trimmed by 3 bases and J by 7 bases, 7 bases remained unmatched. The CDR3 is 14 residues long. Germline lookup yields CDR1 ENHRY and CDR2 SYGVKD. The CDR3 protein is CAISDPGQSNTQYF. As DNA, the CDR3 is TGTGCCATCAGTGACCCGGGACAGAGCAATACGCAGTATTTT.